This T cell receptor beta chain appears in the sequencing data of a study of regulatory T cells in long-lasting Graves disease (dated by TCRdb to the early 2020s). About the investigation overall: Antithyroid drugs had been taken for less than 3 months by newly diagnosed Graves' disease patients. Peripheral blood TCR sequencing and RNA sequencing compared persistent Graves' disease patients with newly diagnosed Graves' disease patients. The study was registered as a clinical trial and conducted in China. A total of roughly 35 samples were covered by TCR sequencing, comprising approximately 13 persistent and approximately 20 newly diagnosed Graves' disease patients. What the research found in general, with its limitations: The small sample size was acknowledged by the authors as a limitation that may reduce accuracy. Only the TCR beta chain was sequenced and analyzed. Patients with persistent disease shared more public clonotypes (about 2,700) than newly diagnosed patients did (nearly 1,000). Compared with newly diagnosed patients, persistent Graves' disease patients had lower TCR Shannon entropy and fewer highly expanded clones, which suggests clonal expansion. Only peripheral blood was studied, because thyroid tissue, the primary lesion, was inaccessible. Persistent disease showed preferential use of TRBV28, TRBJ1-2 and TRBJ2-5, whereas newly diagnosed disease favored TRBV20-1 and TRBJ2-1.

With regard to this clonotype: What antigen it recognizes has not been identified. Base qualities are missing; no much larger clone stands one base away.

The V end gives up 3 bases and the J end 3 bases, leaving 4 bases in the junction not matched to a gene. The CDR3, cysteine through phenylalanine, is 16 amino acids long. The DNA shown is the 48-base CDR3, in frame from base 1. The germline V gene yields KGHSH for CDR1 and LQKENI for CDR2. The library came from multiplex PCR. TCRdb lists the instrument as Illumina HiSeq 4000. CDR3 regions were amplified by Arm-PCR with iRepertoire HTBI primers to construct TCR beta libraries. Before sequencing, the PCR products went through gel purification. In the original analysis: Gene usage analysis of CDR3 amino acid clonotypes used the roughly 62 TRBV and some 13 TRBJ segments found across samples. Filtered high-quality paired reads were merged into contigs using COPE and FqMerger. BLAST was used to align contigs to the IMGT TRBV, TRBD and TRBJ reference genes, and CDR3 was defined following IMGT. Highly expanded clones were defined as clonotypes with a frequency above 0.1%. Shannon entropy was used to measure repertoire diversity, and the Gini coefficient was used to measure V-J evenness. A clonotype was considered public if more than one individual shared it. TCRdb ran its own pipeline on the public reads, namely fastp trimming at Q25 and MiXCR clone calling, and kept in-frame beta chains. Here each entry gathers all rows of one CDR3 protein and keeps the most common genes and DNA. V and J calls and clone size were set by TCRdb, not the authors. For this sample the table gives some 490,000 distinct CDR3 sequences, of which about 11% were detected only once. In total, the top ten clones hold 7.5% to 9% of the sample.

The time point label for this specimen denotes: newly diagnosed GD, antithyroid drugs for less than 3 months. For both TCR sequencing and RNA sequencing, RNA was extracted from PBMCs using TRIzol. The diagnosis of Graves' disease was made according to American Thyroid Association guidelines. The patients came from an endocrinology department in Xi'an, China. From each patient, approximately 10 milliliters of peripheral blood was collected into an EDTA anticoagulant tube. Ficoll Paque Plus density gradient separation was used to isolate PBMCs, and no further T cell sorting was done. An Agilent 2100 Bioanalyzer and agarose gel were used to check RNA quality, while a NanoDrop 2000 measured RNA concentration. These data were also reused for a study on T cells in Graves' hyperthyroidism and ophthalmopathy. Per that second paper: Graves' hyperthyroidism was defined as stable when no progression to ophthalmopathy occurred over 18 months of follow-up. Hyperthyroidism patients were newly diagnosed, with disease duration under 2 months, and aged 18 to 65 years. The study excluded patients with uncontrolled infections, other autoimmune diseases, pregnancy or lactation. Diagnoses were established on the basis of clinical symptoms, serum thyroxine and TRAb, thyroid ultrasound, and orbital computed tomography. The first round of RT-PCR for the TCR CDR3 was performed with the HTBI primer set and the Qiagen OneStep RT-PCR kit. Most expanded thyroid clonotypes (frequency above 0.001) were also detected in blood, suggesting blood repertoires may reflect thyroid immune responses. A model built on a 13 V-J signature distinguished ophthalmopathy from stable hyperthyroidism, reaching roughly 88% sensitivity and around 81% specificity in cross-validation and 80%/75% in testing. During validation, the model predicted progression to ophthalmopathy a median of around 7 months ahead of onset, with around 71% sensitivity and roughly 72% specificity. TCR V-J signatures able to tell the groups apart were searched for in a discovery cohort of approximately 95 patients, of whom around 43 had Graves' ophthalmopathy and 55 to 65 had stable Graves' hyperthyroidism. An independent validation cohort of around 19 hyperthyroidism patients and 17 patients who later progressed to ophthalmopathy tested prospective prediction of ophthalmopathy. The 75 to 100 discovery patients were divided at random into training and test sets in a 7:3 ratio. Thyroid tissue and blood T-cell repertoires from more than five Graves' hyperthyroidism patients were also compared in the study. After blood sampling, hyperthyroidism patients were treated with methimazole at a starting dose of 30 mg daily, and ophthalmopathy patients were treated with high-dose intravenous methylprednisolone. Libraries were constructed in a second round of multiplex PCR, after which size selection and purification were carried out. The libraries were sequenced on an Illumina HiSeq2000 using paired-end 100 bp reads. SOAPnuke was used to process the raw data, throwing out any read that contained adapters or uncalled bases, had a mean Phred below 15, or lacked an exact constant-primer or identifier match. High-quality paired reads were merged with COPE v1.2.5, and unique nucleotide sequences were defined as clonotypes. MiTCR v1.1 was used to align clonotypes to the IMGT TRBV, TRBD and TRBJ reference segments. Analysis was restricted to V-J combinations with a frequency above 0.0001, which covered roughly 99% of repertoires. The TCS score was defined as the ratio of F50 (clonal expansion) to E x V (chaos), calculated using BLOSUM62-based TCRdist between CDR3 peptides within each V-J. Welch's t-statistics and random forest reduced roughly 500 V-J features to 13, which were used in a naive Bayes classifier (R e1071). No statistical method was used to set the sample size in advance, and investigators knew the group allocation. TCR Vbeta CDR3 sequencing of 120 to 150 peripheral blood samples (fewer than 45 ophthalmopathy, about 74 hyperthyroidism and some 17 progressor patients) is reported in the paper.

The origin of this receptor is a woman in her twenties or thirties with Graves disease. Donor details come from another sample of the same person, matched by shared clones. Sequencing was performed on peripheral blood mononuclear cells (PBMCs), taken at new diagnosis, from a patient treated with antithyroid drugs. The V and J genes are TRBV18 and TRBJ1-3; the junction holds 11 bases that match TRBD1. Read as DNA, the sequence is TGTGCCAGCTCACCCCGGGACAGGGGGTATGGAAACACCATATATTTT. This encodes CASSPRDRGYGNTIYF.